The sample holds many counts of the clone carrying this T cell receptor (beta chain). The antigen is undetermined. The sample originates from a study of human T cells and chemical hapten exposure. Study summary: The patients were mostly female; they had alopecia areata, totalis or universalis. Per-sample TCR yield variation was attributed mainly to small pooled library volume differences. Overall study findings and caveats: With DPC sensitization, TCRs exceeding 1 in 1000 frequency showed no change.

The time point denotes: patch test 1, 2 weeks after DPC sensitization. Documented treatment: therapeutic diphenylcyclopropenone sensitization with weekly scalp DPC. Non-pregnant alopecia patients aged 18 to 70, suitable for DPC therapy. Germline V gene data show CDR1 as LGHNA and CDR2 as YNFKEQ. V lost 5 bases and J lost 4; bases outside the gene matches: 6. This CDR3 spans 15 amino acids. TCRdb itself ran the RACE reads through MiXCR, one entry per CDR3 protein. This sample has approximately 80,000 distinct CDR3 sequences, with about 10% found just once. V and J are TRBV4-2 and TRBJ2-2, with 8 bases fitting TRBD1. The input for sequencing was whole blood, taken in connection with sensitization to the hapten diphenylcyclopropenone (DPC). The source of this sequence is a woman aged 50 to 65 with alopecia areata. Some clones in this sample may be carry-over from other donors' samples. DNA for the CDR3: TGTGCCAGCAGCAGGGGACAGGCCGCCACCGGGGAGCTGTTTTTT. Its translation is CASSRGQAATGELFF.